This T cell receptor beta chain was captured in a study of T cell responses to AZD1222 COVID-19 vaccine (dated by TCRdb to about 2021). Regarding the research as a whole: AZD1222 recipients whose second dose came at about 4 weeks and those whose second dose came at about 12 weeks were combined into one group, since spike-specific TCR depth and breadth did not differ between the two schedules. TCR sequencing covered 230 to 250 trial participants: nearly 210 given two doses of AZD1222 and around 26 given two doses of MenACWY control vaccine. Trial participants were enrolled by age into 18-55, 56-69 and 70-plus year subgroups, with 148, 28 and 57 TCR-sequenced participants respectively. The study at large found these results: Participants were mostly white British and included more females than males, and it was suggested by the authors that clonal diversity may have been underestimated. The 56-69-year group was small, and its depth increase did not reach significance, likely because of low power. Reportedly, almost half of the unique spike-specific TCRs recognized epitopes lying outside the regions that are mutated in the B.1.351 and B.1.1.7 variants. Conclusions about previously exposed vaccinees were limited because only a handful of AZD1222 recipients were SARS-CoV-2 seropositive at baseline. Because no day 14 peak-response samples were available, the repertoires could be characterized only after the peak T cell response. The whole spike protein was spanned by vaccine-associated CD4 TCRs, and dominant responses were seen in regions 160-218 and 743-854. After two AZD1222 doses, spike-specific TCR breadth and depth were significantly higher than at day 0 and than in MenACWY recipients.

The CDR3 regions of human TCRbeta chains were subjected to immunosequencing. In the paper's pipeline: TCRs in the repertoires were compared against a reference library of SARS-CoV-2-specific TCRs that had been generated with the MIRA antigen-specificity platform. Breadth was defined as the fraction of unique TCRs that were SARS-CoV-2-associated, and depth was defined as the fraction of total T cells that were SARS-CoV-2-associated. Using the MIRA data, every spike-specific TCR was mapped to the spike region that the TCR reacted to and assigned to either a CD4 or a CD8 class. Log10-transformed breadth and depth values were compared by one-way ANOVA with Sidak's multiple comparisons tests. TCRdb stores this immuneACCESS table with in-frame sequences only. Part of the clones is absent; in the studies checked, under half of the shortfall reflects unresolved V genes, and no reason is known for the rest. V and J calls and clone size are given by that table; D and trimming were obtained from the DNA. The sample table records fewer than 150,000 clones; roughly 93% of these occur just once. The biggest ten clones account for 3.1% of the sample.

The sample's time point label, decoded: baseline before first vaccination. Vaccinee samples came from UK trials COV001 and COV002, including a single-blind randomized controlled phase 2/3 trial of AZD1222 (ChAdOx1 nCoV-19) in healthy adults. Trial participant PBMC samples were collected at day 0 and day 28 after the second dose for TCRbeta chain sequencing. From V the trimming removes 10 bases and from J it removes 4 bases, while the gene matches leave 6 bases of the junction unaccounted for. Inclusive of the bounding cysteine and phenylalanine, the CDR3 is 13 residues long. The sequence is cut down to CDR3 DNA, 39 bases in frame from base 1. CDR1 and CDR2 are drawn from the germline V gene: MNHNS, SASEGT. As regards this clone: There is no known antigen for this receptor. No base-level quality is on record; no much larger clone is a single base apart.

The origin of this receptor is an adult in good health. The chain couples TRBV6-1 to TRBJ2-1; the junction holds 8 bases that match TRBD2. The sequences come from peripheral blood, collected on day 0 of AZD1222 vaccination. The base sequence is TGTGCCATAGCGGGACATGGGTACAATGAGCAGTTCTTC. Its amino acids are CAIAGHGYNEQFF.